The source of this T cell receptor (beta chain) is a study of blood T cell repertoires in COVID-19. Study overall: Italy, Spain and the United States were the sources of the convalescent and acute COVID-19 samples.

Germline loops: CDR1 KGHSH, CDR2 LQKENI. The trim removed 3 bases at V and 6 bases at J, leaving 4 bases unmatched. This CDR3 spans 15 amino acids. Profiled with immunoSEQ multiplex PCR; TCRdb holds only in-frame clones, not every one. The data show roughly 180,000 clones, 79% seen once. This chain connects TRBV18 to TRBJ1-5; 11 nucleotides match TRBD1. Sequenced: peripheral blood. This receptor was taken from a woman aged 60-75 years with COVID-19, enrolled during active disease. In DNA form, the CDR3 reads TGTGCCAGCTCACCGGACAGGGGGCCGAGTCAGCCCCAGCATTTT. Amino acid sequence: CASSPDRGPSQPQHF.